A single sample gave rise to the 26 T cell receptor beta chains below, sequenced in a study of CXCR3-negative and CXCR3-positive naive CD8 T cells (dated by TCRdb to the late 2010s). The sample was run on a NextSeq 550. The Human TCR Profiling Kit (MiLaboratory) was used to make UMI-labeled 5' RACE TRB cDNA libraries. TCRdb reprocessed the reads and lists each CDR3 protein sequence as a single entry, with no DNA. This sample's listing comprises roughly 100,000 distinct CDR3 sequences. The top ten clonotypes cover about 1% of the sample. The sample comprised naive CXCR3- CD8+ T cells from blood. What the cell subset or site label conveys for this sample: CD45RO-CCR7+CD27+CD95- naive CD8+ T cells lacking CXCR3 (TNR3-). These receptors came from a human donor in good health. Some clones in this sample may be carry-over from other donors' samples.

This chain links TRBV5-5 with TRBJ2-1; the TCRdb call, TRBD2, lacks DNA for checking. CDR1 is SGHKS and CDR2 is YYEKEE in the germline V gene (reference sequence). The CDR3 extends over 14 amino acids. The CDR3 region is CASSPGPPAGEQFF. Using reference TRBV5-5 and TRBJ2-1 for the parts outside the CDR3, the full variable domain is DAGVTQSPTHLIKTRGQQVTLRCSPISGHKSVSWYQQVLGQGPQFIFQYYEKEERGRGNFPDRFSARQFPNYSSELNVNALLLGDSALYLCASSPGPPAGEQFFGPGTRLTVL.

The genes are TRBV6-6 and TRBJ1-2. CDR1 is MNHNY, CDR2 SVGAGI, per germline (reference sequence). The CDR3 has 15 residues. The CDR3 here is CASSYALVYSYGYTF.

The chain uses TRBV29-1 and TRBJ1-1. CDR1 SQVTM and CDR2 ANQGSEA come from the germline V gene. The length of the CDR3 is 12 residues. Here the CDR3 reads CSVEKLNTEAFF. Using reference TRBV29-1 and TRBJ1-1 for the parts outside the CDR3, the full variable domain is SAVISQKPSRDICQRGTSLTIQCQVDSQVTMMFWYRQQPGQSLTLIATANQGSEATYESGFVIDKFPISRPNLTFSTLTVSNMSPEDSSIYLCSVEKLNTEAFFGQGTRLTVV.

This chain connects TRBV4-2 to TRBJ2-5; TCRdb's assignment of TRBD2 cannot be checked, as there is no DNA. Germline CDR1 is LGHNA and CDR2 is YNFKEQ. The CDR3 has 15 amino acids. CDR3 sequence: CASSHLTSGDETQYF.

The chain carries TRBV29-1 and TRBJ2-1; TCRdb's assignment of TRBD1 cannot be checked, as there is no DNA. Germline CDR1 is SQVTM and CDR2 is ANQGSEA. This CDR3 has 12 residues. CDR3 amino acids: CSVGVGGYEQFF.

V and J are TRBV10-2 and TRBJ2-1. The CDR3 has 12 residues. Per the germline V gene, CDR1 is WSHSY and CDR2 is SAAADI. The CDR3 spells CASSEGSNEQFF.

The rearrangement links TRBV28 to TRBJ2-3; TCRdb's D gene call, TRBD2, goes unchecked for lack of DNA. From germline, CDR1 is MDHEN and CDR2 SYDVKM. The CDR3 runs 17 residues. The CDR3 is CASSSPSRGGSTDTQYF. Using reference TRBV28 and TRBJ2-3 for the parts outside the CDR3, the full variable domain is DVKVTQSSRYLVKRTGEKVFLECVQDMDHENMFWYRQDPGLGLRLIYFSYDVKMKEKGDIPEGYSVSREKKERFSLILESASTNQTSMYLCASSSPSRGGSTDTQYFGPGTRLTVL.

The rearrangement joins TRBV29-1 to TRBJ1-2. The CDR3 totals 11 residues. Germline V gene data show CDR1 as SQVTM and CDR2 as ANQGSEA. The CDR3 reads CSVLTDYGYTF.

The V and J genes are TRBV7-2 and TRBJ2-2; TCRdb's assignment of TRBD1 cannot be checked, as there is no DNA. Germline V lookup: CDR1 SGHTA, CDR2 FQGNSA. There are 14 residues in the CDR3. CDR3 in amino acids: CASSPLRDDGELFF.

The chain is built from TRBV7-9 and TRBJ2-3; without DNA, the TCRdb call of TRBD2 cannot be checked. The CDR3 has 15 residues. The germline V gene encodes CDR1 SEHNR and CDR2 FQNEAQ (reference sequence). CDR3 in amino acids: CASSGDLITPDTQYF.

V and J are TRBV7-9 and TRBJ1-1; without DNA, the TCRdb call of TRBD1 cannot be checked. Germline V gene data show CDR1 as SEHNR and CDR2 as FQNEAQ (reference sequence). The CDR3 has 17 residues. The CDR3 reads CASSASSLGQYNTEAFF.

This chain joins TRBV29-1 and TRBJ2-7; as DNA is missing, the TRBD1 call by TCRdb cannot be tested. The CDR3 covers 13 residues. Germline loops: CDR1 SQVTM, CDR2 ANQGSEA. CDR3 residues: CSVEGTGLAEQYF.

This chain joins TRBV20-1 and TRBJ2-2; TCRdb indicates TRBD1, and absent DNA this call remains unverified. The CDR3 totals 13 residues. Germline V gene data show CDR1 as DFQATT and CDR2 as SNEGSKA (reference sequence). CDR3 sequence: CSARPTGTGELFF.

The chain is built from TRBV7-9 and TRBJ2-5; without DNA, the TCRdb call of TRBD1 cannot be checked. CDR3 length equals 16 residues. Germline values: CDR1 SEHNR, CDR2 FQNEAQ (reference sequence). The CDR3 protein is CASSLARTGVEETQYF.

The chain joins TRBV5-5 to TRBJ1-1. Per germline, CDR1 SGHKS and CDR2 YYEKEE (reference sequence). This CDR3 contains 15 residues. CDR3 residues: CASTLRQVENTEAFF.

The rearrangement joins TRBV19 to TRBJ2-1; the D call from TCRdb, TRBD2, cannot be confirmed without DNA. Germline V gives CDR1 LNHDA, CDR2 SQIVND (reference sequence). CDR3 length: 17 amino acids. The CDR3: CASSIGLAGGGYNEQFF.

The V gene is TRBV5-1, the J gene TRBJ1-1; TCRdb gives TRBD1 as the D gene, but with no DNA this cannot be confirmed. CDR3 length: 15 residues. Looked up from germline, CDR1 is SGHRS and CDR2 is YFSETQ. The CDR3 reads CASSSLTEMNTEAFF.

The CDR3 sequence: CASSLGQGPPLHF. This chain connects TRBV7-3 to TRBJ1-6; TCRdb's assignment of TRBD1 cannot be checked, as there is no DNA. Germline V gene sequence: CDR1 SGHTA, CDR2 FQGTGA. This CDR3 comprises 13 residues. The full variable domain, in which reference TRBV7-3 and TRBJ1-6 provide the parts outside the CDR3, is GAGVSQTPSNKVTEKGKYVELRCDPISGHTALYWYRQSLGQGPEFLIYFQGTGAADDSGLPNDRFFAVRPEGSVSTLKIQRTERGDSAVYLCASSLGQGPPLHFGNGTRLTVT.

The chain combines TRBV29-1 with TRBJ1-5. CDR1 is SQVTM and CDR2 is ANQGSEA in the germline V gene. There are 16 residues in the CDR3. This chain's CDR3 is CSVDPRGGSSNQPQHF.

V usage is TRBV20-1 and J usage is TRBJ1-1. CDR3 size: 14 residues. The germline V gene encodes CDR1 DFQATT and CDR2 SNEGSKA (reference sequence). The CDR3 here is CSAILGRMNTEAFF.

This chain connects TRBV29-1 to TRBJ2-7. This CDR3 has 13 residues. The germline CDR1 and CDR2 sequences are SQVTM and ANQGSEA. The CDR3 sequence is CSVEDGPAYEQYF.

V is TRBV29-1 and J is TRBJ1-2; TCRdb selects TRBD1, and the lack of DNA leaves this call unchecked. The CDR3 spans 15 residues. Germline loops: CDR1 SQVTM, CDR2 ANQGSEA. Here the CDR3 reads CSVEDWGRSNYGYTF.

The CDR3 spells CATSGLAGAGPYF. The chain carries TRBV6-2 or TRBV6-3 and TRBJ2-5; TCRdb calls TRBD2, which cannot be checked without DNA. Germline CDR1 and CDR2: MNHEY and SVGEGT. The CDR3 runs 13 residues.

The chain uses TRBV7-9 and TRBJ2-1. The length of the CDR3 is 15 residues. Per germline, CDR1 SEHNR and CDR2 FQNEAQ (reference sequence). The CDR3 protein is CASSQTLSSYNEQFF. The whole variable domain, remainder taken from reference TRBV7-9 and TRBJ2-1, is DTGVSQNPRHKITKRGQNVTFRCDPISEHNRLYWYRQTLGQGPEFLTYFQNEAQLEKSRLLSDRFSAERPKGSFSTLEIQRTEQGDSAMYLCASSQTLSSYNEQFFGPGTRLTVL.

The chain recombines TRBV6-2 or TRBV6-3 with TRBJ2-7. This CDR3 is 15 amino acids long. Germline V gives CDR1 MNHEY, CDR2 SVGEGT. CDR3 region: CASITTPDSSYEQYF.

The chain employs TRBV9 and TRBJ2-7; TCRdb proposes TRBD2, but this gene call is untestable without DNA. The CDR3 loop spans 16 amino acids. Germline loops: CDR1 SGDLS, CDR2 YYNGEE. The CDR3 reads CASSPGPEGASYEQYF.